This T cell receptor beta chain was sequenced in a study of cytomegalovirus exposure and HLA in healthy donors. Study outcomes and limitations: TCR beta V segments were, for the most part, productive about 90% or about 30% of the time in an earlier analysis. By HLA locus, TCR association rates varied in a later analysis, with DRB1 showing the most and HLA-C the fewest.

Details on this clone: Its antigen is still unknown.

The donors, nominally healthy at sampling, likely had unrecorded immune exposures. Researchers ran the PCR with 60 Vbeta and 13 Jbeta primers. Clones were read by immunoSEQ multiplex PCR, and TCRdb kept only the in-frame ones, dropping some. The table has 300,000 or so clones, approximately 84% seen once; the top ten hold approximately 2%. Germline V CDR1 and CDR2: MNHEY, SVGAGI. The CDR3 loop spans 15 amino acids. The J segment lost 5 bases and the V segment lost 4 bases, leaving 6 bases of the junction unmatched. The V call is TRBV6-5, the J call TRBJ2-2; 8 bases map to TRBD2. The sequencing sample was made of PBMCs. The TCR originated in a woman in her thirties or forties in good health and CMV-seropositive. The DNA for the CDR3 is TGTGCCAGCAGTTGGGGACTAGTAGGAACCGGGGAGCTGTTTTTT. This sequence encodes CASSWGLVGTGELFF.